The clone carrying this TCR beta chain was recorded many times. This sample's TCRbeta library carried unique molecular identifier barcodes. TCRdb ran MiXCR on the PCR reads and lists one entry per CDR3 protein. The sample includes roughly 300,000 distinct CDR3 sequences, around 10% seen only once; the top ten take about 20%. The ends were cut back, 2 bases at V and 2 bases at J, with 8 bases in the middle. The CDR3 loop spans 14 amino acids. Germline V gene data show CDR1 as SGHRS and CDR2 as YFSETQ. This specimen belongs to a study of T-cell reconstitution after alpha-beta-depleted transplantation in children.

V is TRBV5-1 and J is TRBJ2-1; no firm D call. This receptor was taken from a male patient between 2 and 15 years old who had a stem cell transplant for chronic granulomatous disease, so the T cells may come from the graft donor. The sequencing used peripheral blood, collected 180 days after TCRalphabeta/CD19-depleted stem cell transplant. CDR3 region: CASSFAVTYNEQFF. For the CDR3, the DNA is TGCGCCAGCAGCTTCGCGGTTACCTACAATGAGCAGTTCTTC.